What follows are 5 T cell receptor beta chains derived from one specimen sequenced in a study of T cell changes during pregnancy in multiple sclerosis. Assay used: immunoSEQ multiplex PCR; TCRdb lists only in-frame clones, some missing. This sample has about 46,000 clones, with approximately 90% found just once. The sequencing used CD8+ T cells from peripheral blood mononuclear cells, collected in the second trimester of pregnancy. The receptors here all came from a female donor with multiple sclerosis, enrolled in a pregnancy study.

The chain joins TRBV19 to TRBJ2-1, with D uncertain. The CDR3 has 14 residues. Germline CDR1 is LNHDA and CDR2 is SQIVND (reference sequence). With 3 bases removed from V and 6 bases from J, the gap between germline ends came to 12 bases. The CDR3 DNA reads TGTGCCAGTAGTATTGAGTCCGCCCTCAATGAGCAGTTCTTC. Encoded protein: CASSIESALNEQFF.

In DNA, the CDR3 is TGTGCCAGCAGCTTAATCGAAGGGGTTCGAGAGACCCAGTACTTC. The encoded protein is CASSLIEGVRETQYF. The rearrangement uses TRBV7-6 and TRBJ2-5; D possibly corresponds to TRBD1 (5 bases). In germline, CDR1 is SGHVS, CDR2 FNYEAQ. The CDR3 contains 15 residues. Trimming left V 2 bases short and J 4 bases short, with 14 bases between.

The rearrangement joins TRBV19 to TRBJ2-7; TRBD2 agrees at 8 bases. The CDR3 sequence is 15 residues long. V shed 3 bases, J shed 4 bases, and the junction held 8 bases outside the gene matches. Germline V gene lookup returns CDR1 LNHDA and CDR2 SQIVND (reference sequence). Here the CDR3 DNA reads TGTGCCAGTAGTATCGGGACTAGAGGAGGGTACGAGCAGTACTTC. Its protein is CASSIGTRGGYEQYF.

The rearrangement links TRBV12-5 to TRBJ2-5; 7 positions match TRBD2. Germline CDR1 reads LGHNT; CDR2 reads FRNRAP. V was clipped by 7 bases and J by 3 bases; unmatched bases: 11. The CDR3 covers 15 residues. This CDR3 is CASATDRLAEETQYF. The CDR3 DNA is TGTGCTAGTGCTACGGATAGACTAGCTGAAGAGACCCAGTACTTC.

This sequence joins TRBV25-1 and TRBJ1-2; D is unresolved. Trimming pared 4 bases from V and 5 bases from J, leaving 5 bases between. The CDR3 totals 11 residues. The germline gives CDR1 MGHDK, CDR2 SYGVNS. DNA for the CDR3: TGTGCCAGCAGTGGGCGGTATGGCTACACCTTC. Translation gives CASSGRYGYTF.